The present T cell receptor beta chain was sequenced within a study of Graves' ophthalmopathy and Graves' hyperthyroidism. From RNA, the CDR3 regions of TCR beta chains were amplified and sequenced. HTBI-primed RT-PCR formed the first round, and a multiplex PCR formed the second. Each CDR3 protein gets one entry after TCRdb re-called the multiplex PCR reads with MiXCR. The sample lists 600,000 to 650,000 distinct CDR3 sequences, approximately 21% occurring once. This clonotype has at least ten counts. Calling hyperthyroidism stable required that no ophthalmopathy show up within 18 months of follow-up. The starting material, about 9.5 ml of fresh peripheral blood, provided the PBMCs. Sequencing used peripheral blood. This sequence was found in a woman aged 18-29 years with stable Graves' hyperthyroidism. Some clones in this sample may be carry-over from other donors' samples.

The CDR3 loop is CASSYQGVRGYTF. CDR3 nucleotides: TGTGCCAGCAGTTACCAGGGAGTGCGGGGCTACACCTTC. V is TRBV6-5 and J is TRBJ1-2; D might be TRBD1 (5 bases). Per the germline V gene, CDR1 is MNHEY and CDR2 is SVGAGI. The ends were cut back, 2 bases at V and 8 bases at J, with 12 bases in the middle. This CDR3 has 13 residues.